Below, 10 T cell receptor beta chains from the same sample are listed, as sequenced in a study of T cell repertoires and HLA-DP antigens. Antigens of these TCRs are unknown. Assay: immunoSEQ multiplex PCR; the TCRdb copy retains only in-frame clones and omits some. This table holds 90,000 to 130,000 clones, about 91% found once. The specimen sequenced was CD4+ T cells from PBMCs. These TCRs come from a woman aged 18-29 years in good health and CMV-seronegative.

The chain is built from TRBV25-1 and TRBJ1-1, with a weak D call TRBD1 (5 bases). With 2 bases removed from V and 4 bases from J, the gap between germline ends came to 8 bases. This CDR3 spans 13 amino acids. Germline CDR1 reads MGHDK; CDR2 reads SYGVNS. Written as DNA, the CDR3 is TGTGCCAGCAGTGAAGGGGGGTTCACTGAAGCTTTCTTT. Protein sequence: CASSEGGFTEAFF.

V and J are TRBV18 and TRBJ2-3; D gene unclear. This CDR3 contains 13 residues. Per germline, CDR1 KGHSH and CDR2 LQKENI. The V end lost 3 bases, the J end lost 0 bases, and 4 bases lay between the germline ends. CDR3 loop: CASSPESTDTQYF. The CDR3 DNA follows: TGTGCCAGCTCACCGGAGAGCACAGATACGCAGTATTTT.

The V and J genes are TRBV6-6 and TRBJ1-1; D is unresolved. The CDR3 extends over 15 amino acids. Germline V CDR1 and CDR2: MNHNY, SVGAGI (reference sequence). Trimming cost V 5 bases and J 0 bases, with 13 bases left between them. This chain's CDR3 is CASSRLWRVNTEAFF. CDR3 coding DNA: TGTGCCAGCAGTCGACTTTGGAGGGTGAACACTGAAGCTTTCTTT.

This chain connects TRBV19 to TRBJ1-5, with D possibly TRBD1 on 6 matching bases. V gave up 3 bases and J gave up 1 base, with 16 bases separating them. Germline CDR1 and CDR2: LNHDA and SQIVND (reference sequence). The CDR3 length is 17 residues. This CDR3 reads CASSIRWGGASNQPQHF. CDR3 in DNA: TGTGCCAGTAGTATCCGATGGGGGGGGGCGAGCAATCAGCCCCAGCATTTT.

The J gene is TRBJ2-7, the V gene TRBV28; 10 bases are a match to TRBD2. There are 15 residues in the CDR3. With 4 bases clipped from V and 9 bases from J, the junction kept 12 bases outside the gene matches. The germline gives CDR1 MDHEN, CDR2 SYDVKM. This CDR3 reads CASSSPGLALFVQYF. For the CDR3, the DNA is TGTGCCAGCAGTTCTCCGGGACTAGCGTTATTTGTGCAGTACTTC.

This chain joins TRBV10-1 and TRBJ2-3; D remains unclear. The germline V and J ends were trimmed by 0 bases and 4 bases, with 2 bases remaining between them. The CDR3 runs 12 residues. From germline, CDR1 is WNHNN and CDR2 SYGVQD (reference sequence). The CDR3 reads CASSESPDTQYF. The CDR3 coding sequence is TGCGCCAGCAGTGAGTCTCCAGATACGCAGTATTTT.

J is TRBJ1-5 and V is TRBV19, with 8 nucleotides matching TRBD1. Trimming cost V 7 bases and J 6 bases; bases outside gene matches: 8. This CDR3 region has 14 residues. The germline V gene has CDR1 LNHDA and CDR2 SQIVND (reference sequence). The CDR3, as DNA: TGTGCCAGTACCGCGGACAGGGAGAGTCAGCCCCAGCATTTT. Translating it yields CASTADRESQPQHF.

The chain couples TRBV7-9 to TRBJ1-2; the D is unclear. The CDR3 loop spans 14 amino acids. Trimming removed 6 bases from V and 0 bases from J, with 11 bases in between. CDR1 and CDR2 from the germline V gene are SEHNR and FQNEAQ (reference sequence). The CDR3 DNA sequence: TGTGCCAGCAGAGCGACAAAAACTAACTATGGCTACACCTTC. Encoded protein: CASRATKTNYGYTF.

This chain connects TRBV27 to TRBJ1-4, with TRBD1 matching 8 bases. The germline gives CDR1 MNHEY, CDR2 SMNVEV (reference sequence). The CDR3 has 16 residues. Unmatched junction bases numbered 8, after V lost 6 bases and J lost 2 bases. For the CDR3, the DNA is TGTGCCAGCAGACGGCTACAGGGGGGCACTAATGAAAAACTGTTTTTT. Protein product: CASRRLQGGTNEKLFF. Together with reference TRBV27 and TRBJ1-4, the CDR3 gives the full variable domain: EAQVTQNPRYLITVTGKKLTVTCSQNMNHEYMSWYRQDPGLGLRQIYYSMNVEVTDKGDVPEGYKVSRKEKRNFPLILESPSPNQTSLYFCASRRLQGGTNEKLFFGSGTQLSVL.

CDR3 nucleotide sequence: TGTGCCAGCAGCTTAGGTTTGGGGGGAAATGAAAAACTGTTTTTT. The encoded protein is CASSLGLGGNEKLFF. J is TRBJ1-4 and V is TRBV7-2; possible D gene TRBD1, 5 bases. The CDR3 spans 15 residues. Germline CDR1 is SGHTA and CDR2 is FQGNSA. Deletions cut 1 base from V and 5 bases from J, with 11 bases between.